The clone carrying this T cell receptor (beta chain) came up once. Its antigen is unidentified. The record originates from a study of neoadjuvant anti-PD-1 for oral cavity cancer. The study, taken as a whole, reports: TCR analyses covered only a few patients per response group.

PBMC libraries mostly used around 460 ng of input genomic DNA, with six replicates per sample. Using immunoSEQ multiplex PCR, the repertoire was profiled, and TCRdb retains in-frame clones only, with some absent. Altogether fewer than 90,000 clones are present, about 84% being singletons, with the ten largest covering approximately 3.4%. The receptor's source is a person aged 35-79 years with oral cavity squamous cell carcinoma. The specimen comprised PBMCs, sampled before nivolumab (anti-PD-1) treatment.

In DNA form, the CDR3 reads TGCGCCAGCAGCTACAGACTAGCGAGTACAGATACGCAGTATTTT. Encoded protein: CASSYRLASTDTQYF. The J gene is TRBJ2-3, the V gene TRBV5-1, with 8 bases identical to TRBD2. CDR3 length: 15 amino acids. With V trimmed by 3 bases and J by 3 bases, 6 bases remained unmatched. Per germline, CDR1 SGHRS and CDR2 YFSETQ.